Listed below are T cell receptor beta chains from one sample, sequenced in a study of cytomegalovirus exposure and HLA in healthy donors. The data were produced by immunoSEQ multiplex PCR, yet TCRdb's version contains in-frame clones alone and is incomplete. The profile shows over 110,000 clones, approximately 80% of them singletons. Sequenced sample: PBMCs. The receptors shown here come from a man aged 35-49 years in good health and CMV-seronegative. Each CDR3 is given with its conserved first and last residue. The order of the fields is V gene, clone size, J gene, D gene, CDR3 DNA, CDR3 protein. The D gene is left open where the match is weak. Size is stated for part of the rows, as once, few or many counts, or as a class when the clone is expanded.

TRBV18,.,TRBJ2-3,.,TGTGCCAGCTCCTCTCTGTCAGATACGCAGTATTTT,CASSSLSDTQYF
TRBV21-1,.,TRBJ2-7,.,TGTGCCAGCAGCAACGCGGGACAGGGGACGCCCTACGAGCAGTACTTC,CASSNAGQGTPYEQYF
TRBV7-2,once,TRBJ2-7,.,TGTGCCAGCAGCTTGGGTAAGGGCAGGGGATCCTACGAGCAGTACTTC,CASSLGKGRGSYEQYF
TRBV6-1,few,TRBJ1-3,.,TGTGCCAGCAGTGAAGCGCCCGGGGTAGGAAACACCATATATTTT,CASSEAPGVGNTIYF
TRBV7-6,.,TRBJ1-1,TRBD1,TGTGCCAGCAGCTTAACTACACAGGGGGTTGGCACTGAAGCTTTCTTT,CASSLTTQGVGTEAFF
TRBV4-3,.,TRBJ1-4,TRBD1,TGCGCCAGCAGCCAAGAAGGACAGGGGGCGTATGAAAAACTGTTTTTT,CASSQEGQGAYEKLFF
TRBV2,.,TRBJ1-5,.,TGTGCCAGCAGTGAAGGGCAGTATCAGCCCCAGCATTTT,CASSEGQYQPQHF
TRBV15,.,TRBJ2-7,.,TGTGCCACCAGCAGAGACGTACAGGCCCCCGAGCAGTACTTC,CATSRDVQAPEQYF
TRBV14,few,TRBJ1-2,TRBD1,TGTGCCAGCAGCCAAGATCCTGACAGGGAACGGGGCTATGGCTACACCTTC,CASSQDPDRERGYGYTF
TRBV9,.,TRBJ2-3,.,TGTGCCAGCAGCGTAGTGGGCAGGGGAGGGACAGATACGCAGTATTTT,CASSVVGRGGTDTQYF
TRBV18,.,TRBJ1-6,TRBD1,TGTGCCAGCTCACCCCAGACAGGGCTGGAATCACCCCTCCACTTT,CASSPQTGLESPLHF
TRBV5-1,.,TRBJ2-3,TRBD2,TGCGCCAGCAGCTTTAGCGGGGGGCCATCGGATACGCAGTATTTT,CASSFSGGPSDTQYF